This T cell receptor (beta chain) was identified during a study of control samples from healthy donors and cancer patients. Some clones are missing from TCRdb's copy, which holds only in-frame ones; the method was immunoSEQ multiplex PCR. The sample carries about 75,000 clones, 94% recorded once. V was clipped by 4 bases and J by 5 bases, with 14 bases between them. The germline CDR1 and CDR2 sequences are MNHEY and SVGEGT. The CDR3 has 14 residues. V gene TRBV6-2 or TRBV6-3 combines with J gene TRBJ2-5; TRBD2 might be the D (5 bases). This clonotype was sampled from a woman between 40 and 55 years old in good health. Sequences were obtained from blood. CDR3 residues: CASSSRTYSETQYF. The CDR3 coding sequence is TGTGCCAGCAGTTCCCGGACTTATTCGGAGACCCAGTACTTC.